Each of the 20 T cell receptor beta chains below was sequenced from the same sample in a study of Ad26.COV2.S vaccination and SARS-CoV-2 variants. Libraries were prepared by immunoSEQ multiplex PCR; TCRdb keeps only in-frame clonotypes and omits some of them. The top ten hold around 2% of the sample, which has almost 400,000 clones, approximately 90% seen once. Treatment denoted: some 19 received Ad26.COV2.S at low or high dose, single or two shots; 5 received placebo; per-sample allocation not given. Samples analyzed were those drawn on day 63 after the first vaccine or placebo injection. Sequences were derived from peripheral blood, sampled in a trial of Ad26.COV2.S vaccine versus placebo. These receptors all stem from a person aged 18-60 years who received the Ad26.COV2.S COVID-19 vaccine or a placebo.

The chain is built from TRBV19 and TRBJ1-5; D not resolved. CDR3 length: 15 residues. In germline, CDR1 is LNHDA, CDR2 SQIVND (reference sequence). The V end lost 5 bases, the J end lost 0 bases, and 11 bases lay between the germline ends. The CDR3 bases are TGTGCCAGTAGTCCCCGGAGGACTAGCAATCAGCCCCAGCATTTT. It encodes CASSPRRTSNQPQHF.

The chain recombines TRBV9 with TRBJ2-7, with D hard to call. Trimming cost V 0 bases and J 2 bases, with 9 bases left between them. There are 14 residues in the CDR3. The V gene's germline CDR1 is SGDLS and CDR2 YYNGEE. CDR3 loop: CASSVGDTAYEQYF. CDR3 nucleotide sequence: TGTGCCAGCAGCGTAGGGGATACAGCCTACGAGCAGTACTTC. Full variable domain (remainder filled in from reference TRBV9 and TRBJ2-7): DSGVTQTPKHLITATGQRVTLRCSPRSGDLSVYWYQQSLDQGLQFLIQYYNGEERAKGNILERFSAQQFPDLHSELNLSSLELGDSALYFCASSVGDTAYEQYFGPGTRLTVT.

The chain carries TRBV28 and TRBJ2-1, with a weak D call TRBD2 (5 bases). Germline V gene sequence: CDR1 MDHEN, CDR2 SYDVKM. The CDR3 extends over 14 amino acids. V was pared by 6 bases and J by 0 bases, with 9 bases between. CDR3 DNA sequence: TGTGCCAGCAGATTGGGGAGCTCCTACAATGAGCAGTTCTTC. Amino acid sequence: CASRLGSSYNEQFF.

The rearrangement uses TRBV9 and TRBJ1-4; no definite D call. Trimming removed 0 bases at V and 5 bases at J, with 11 bases between. The CDR3 runs 15 residues. The germline V gene encodes CDR1 SGDLS and CDR2 YYNGEE. The CDR3 DNA reads as TGTGCCAGCAGCGTAGAGCCGGGCCGAAATGAAAAACTGTTTTTT. Amino acid sequence: CASSVEPGRNEKLFF.

V and J are TRBV2 and TRBJ2-1; D possibly corresponds to TRBD2 (6 bases). V was cut by 8 bases and J by 0 bases, with 11 bases left in between. The CDR3 runs 14 residues. In germline, CDR1 is SNHLY, CDR2 FYNNEI. CDR3 protein: CASRGESSYNEQFF. DNA for the CDR3: TGTGCCAGCCGCGGGGAAAGCTCCTACAATGAGCAGTTCTTC.

This chain uses TRBV28 with TRBJ1-3; no reliable D call. Germline V lookup: CDR1 MDHEN, CDR2 SYDVKM. V lost 5 bases, J lost 0 bases, and 8 bases lay in between. This CDR3 has 14 residues. In DNA, the CDR3 is TGTGCCAGCAGTCTAGGATTCTCTGGAAACACCATATATTTT. Translated: CASSLGFSGNTIYF.

This clone was recorded only once. The chain recombines TRBV18 with TRBJ1-1; 7 bases agree with TRBD1. Germline V gene data show CDR1 as KGHSH and CDR2 as LQKENI. The CDR3 covers 14 residues. V shed 1 base and J 6 bases; nucleotides not matched to a gene: 5. CDR3 DNA: TGTGCCAGCTCACCACGGCAACAGGGGCCTGAAGCTTTCTTT. This sequence encodes CASSPRQQGPEAFF.

The chain joins TRBV7-9 to TRBJ1-2; D ambiguous. Germline values: CDR1 SEHNR, CDR2 FQNEAQ (reference sequence). The germline V and J ends were trimmed by 5 bases and 9 bases, with 19 bases remaining between them. This CDR3 spans 14 amino acids. The CDR3 coding sequence is TGTGCCAGCAGCATTGCGGGGTTCTCAAGGAGCTACACCTTC. Translation gives CASSIAGFSRSYTF.

The chain couples TRBV4-1 to TRBJ2-7; 10 bases match TRBD2. Per the germline V gene, CDR1 is MGHRA and CDR2 is YSYEKL. V dropped 0 bases and J dropped 2; count of bases not matched to a gene: 4. The CDR3 is 16 amino acids. The CDR3 loop reads CASSQEGLAFTYEQYF. The CDR3 DNA is TGCGCCAGCAGCCAAGAGGGACTAGCGTTTACCTACGAGCAGTACTTC.

As concerns this clone: Other DNA sequences of this sample code for an identical CDR3. The chain has TRBV5-1 and TRBJ2-1, with TRBD2 identical over 9 bases. Germline assignment: CDR1 SGHRS and CDR2 YFSETQ. This CDR3 region has 16 residues. With 2 bases clipped from V and 3 bases from J, the junction kept 6 bases outside the gene matches. The CDR3 is CASSFLAGVSYNEQFF. The CDR3 bases are TGCGCCAGCAGCTTCTTAGCGGGAGTGAGCTACAATGAGCAGTTCTTC. The complete variable domain, with remaining parts taken from reference TRBV5-1 and TRBJ2-1, reads KAGVTQTPRYLIKTRGQQVTLSCSPISGHRSVSWYQQTPGQGLQFLFEYFSETQRNKGNFPGRFSGRQFSNSRSEMNVSTLELGDSALYLCASSFLAGVSYNEQFFGPGTRLTVL.

The CDR3: CAWSETSREQFF. DNA for the CDR3: TGTGCCTGGAGTGAGACTAGCCGAGAGCAGTTCTTC. V and J are TRBV30 and TRBJ2-1; 7 bases are a match to TRBD2. The CDR3 totals 12 residues. The germline CDR1 and CDR2 sequences are GTSNPN and SVGIG (reference sequence). V lost 1 base, J lost 10 bases, and 4 bases stayed unmatched.

The chain uses TRBV15 and TRBJ1-4; no firm D call. V shed 1 base and J shed 8 bases, with 8 bases lying between them. This CDR3 contains 13 residues. Germline CDR1 is LNHNV and CDR2 is YYDKDF (reference sequence). The DNA for the CDR3 is TGTGCCACCAGCAGAGTGAGCGGCGAAAAACTGTTTTTT. This encodes CATSRVSGEKLFF.

This clone was detected once. The rearrangement joins TRBV10-3 to TRBJ2-2, with D unclear. This CDR3 comprises 13 residues. The germline gives CDR1 ENHRY, CDR2 SYGVKD. Trimming left V 0 bases short and J 6 bases short, with 5 bases between. This chain's CDR3 is CAISESGSGELFF. In DNA form, the CDR3 reads TGTGCCATCAGTGAGTCGGGGTCCGGGGAGCTGTTTTTT.

This clone was seen once. The chain joins TRBV28 to TRBJ2-1; D may be TRBD1 (6 bases). The length of the CDR3 is 16 residues. CDR1 and CDR2 from the germline V gene are MDHEN and SYDVKM. V was cut by 2 bases and J by 4 bases, with 15 bases left in between. In DNA form, the CDR3 reads TGTGCCAGCAGTTTACTGACAGGAATCGGGTACAATGAGCAGTTCTTC. This encodes CASSLLTGIGYNEQFF.

The chain employs TRBV27 and TRBJ2-1, with D perhaps being TRBD1 or TRBD2 (6 bases each). The V end lost 5 bases, the J end lost 6 bases, and 29 bases lay between the germline ends. Germline-derived CDR1 and CDR2 are MNHEY and SMNVEV (reference sequence). This CDR3 is built from 19 residues. CDR3 residues: CASSQGLVRTVARFNEQFF. CDR3 nucleotides: TGTGCCAGCAGTCAGGGACTCGTTAGGACAGTGGCTAGGTTCAATGAGCAGTTCTTC.

The genes are TRBV7-2 and TRBJ2-1; D remains ambiguous. The V gene lost 1 base and the J gene lost 0 bases, with 10 bases spanning the gap. There are 16 residues in the CDR3. CDR1 and CDR2 (germline): SGHTA, FQGNSA. The CDR3 here is CASSLGSTGSYNEQFF. As DNA, the CDR3 is TGTGCCAGCAGCTTAGGTAGCACCGGCTCCTACAATGAGCAGTTCTTC.

V is TRBV30 and J is TRBJ2-2; D not resolved. This CDR3 is built from 12 residues. V gave up 1 base and J gave up 4 bases, with 4 bases separating them. Per germline, CDR1 GTSNPN and CDR2 SVGIG (reference sequence). In DNA, the CDR3 is TGTGCCTGGAGTGAAGTCACCGGGGAGCTGTTTTTT. Translated: CAWSEVTGELFF. The variable domain in full, completed from reference TRBV30 and TRBJ2-2, reads SQTIHQWPATLVQPVGSPLSLECTVEGTSNPNLYWYRQAAGRGLQLLFYSVGIGQISSEVPQNLSASRPQDRQFILSSKKLLLSDSGFYLCAWSEVTGELFFGEGSRLTVL.

The sample holds one count of this clone. The gene calls are TRBV7-3 and TRBJ2-3, with 12 bases matching TRBD1. Germline V gene lookup returns CDR1 SGHTA and CDR2 FQGTGA. J was trimmed by 4 bases and V by 6 bases; bases with no gene match: 5. The CDR3 is 15 residues long. The CDR3 loop reads CASSSGTGGSDTQYF. The CDR3 nucleotides are TGTGCCAGCAGTTCCGGGACAGGGGGCTCAGATACGCAGTATTTT.

The chain is built from TRBV2 and TRBJ2-2; D might be TRBD1 (5 bases). Looked up from germline, CDR1 is SNHLY and CDR2 is FYNNEI. The CDR3 contains 14 residues. Trimming removed 3 bases at V and 7 bases at J, with 12 bases between. Written as DNA, the CDR3 is TGTGCCAGCAGTGAGGGGCCGGGCCGCGGGGAGCTGTTTTTT. Amino acid sequence: CASSEGPGRGELFF. Full variable domain (remainder filled in from reference TRBV2 and TRBJ2-2): EPEVTQTPSHQVTQMGQEVILRCVPISNHLYFYWYRQILGQKVEFLVSFYNNEISEKSEIFDDQFSVERPDGSNFTLKIRSTKLEDSAMYFCASSEGPGRGELFFGEGSRLTVL.

This clone was observed a single time. This chain uses TRBV5-6 with TRBJ2-1; D might be TRBD2 (6 bases). Trimming cost V 8 bases and J 14 bases, with 20 bases left between them. The CDR3 loop spans 12 amino acids. CDR1 is SGHDT, CDR2 YYEEEE, per germline. DNA of the CDR3: TGTGCCAGTCAAAGGGTCCGCGAGCGGGAGTTCTTC. Translating gives CASQRVREREFF.